The rows below give T cell receptor beta chains drawn from one sample of a study of T cell responses to AZD1222 COVID-19 vaccine. Using immunoSEQ multiplex PCR, the repertoire was profiled, and TCRdb retains in-frame clones only, with some absent. The data contain 90,000 to 140,000 clones, 88% of them singletons. Material: peripheral blood, obtained on day 0 of AZD1222 vaccination. Receptors originate from an adult in good health. CDR3s include the opening cysteine and the closing phenylalanine or tryptophan. D genes are given only for firm matches. Not all rows give a size; the values are once, few, many and, for expanded clones, a class.

D gene: TRBD2; J gene: TRBJ2-2; V gene: TRBV29-1; clone size: NA; CDR3 DNA: TGCAGCGTTGATAGCGGGTATACCGGGGAGCTGTTTTTT; CDR3 protein: CSVDSGYTGELFF
D gene: NA; J gene: TRBJ2-7; V gene: TRBV18; clone size: once; CDR3 DNA: TGTGCCAGCTCAACACAGGGCTACGAGCAGTACTTC; CDR3 protein: CASSTQGYEQYF
D gene: NA; J gene: TRBJ1-1; V gene: TRBV28; clone size: NA; CDR3 DNA: TGTGCCAGCCGGGGGAAACCTGAAGCTTTCTTT; CDR3 protein: CASRGKPEAFF
D gene: TRBD1; J gene: TRBJ2-5; V gene: TRBV11-3; clone size: NA; CDR3 DNA: TGTGCCAGCAGCTTCTGGACAGGGGAGACCCAGTACTTC; CDR3 protein: CASSFWTGETQYF
D gene: TRBD1; J gene: TRBJ1-4; V gene: TRBV3-1/TRBV3-2; clone size: NA; CDR3 DNA: TGTGCCAGCAGCCGTTCACAGGGGGCGGGGGAAAAACTGTTTTTT; CDR3 protein: CASSRSQGAGEKLFF
D gene: TRBD2; J gene: TRBJ2-3; V gene: TRBV6-4; clone size: NA; CDR3 DNA: TGTGCCAGCAGTGACATAGCGGGAGCAACAGATACGCAGTATTTT; CDR3 protein: CASSDIAGATDTQYF
D gene: TRBD1; J gene: TRBJ1-1; V gene: TRBV28; clone size: few; CDR3 DNA: TGTGCCAGCAGTCAAAGGAGGACAGGGAACACTGAAGCTTTCTTT; CDR3 protein: CASSQRRTGNTEAFF
D gene: TRBD1; J gene: TRBJ2-2; V gene: TRBV5-1; clone size: NA; CDR3 DNA: TGCGCCAGCACAGCCGGGACAGCCACCGGGGAGCTGTTTTTT; CDR3 protein: CASTAGTATGELFF
D gene: NA; J gene: TRBJ2-1; V gene: TRBV6-4; clone size: NA; CDR3 DNA: TGTGCCAGCAGTGTCACAGAAGCCTACAATGAGCAGTTCTTC; CDR3 protein: CASSVTEAYNEQFF
D gene: NA; J gene: TRBJ1-2; V gene: TRBV7-8; clone size: NA; CDR3 DNA: TGTGCCAGCAGCTTAGCCTCCGGGACGGGAAACCAATTCTATGGCTACACCTTC; CDR3 protein: CASSLASGTGNQFYGYTF
D gene: NA; J gene: TRBJ2-6; V gene: TRBV5-8; clone size: NA; CDR3 DNA: TGTGCCAGCAGCTTGGGAGTTTCTGGGGCCAACGTCCTGACTTTC; CDR3 protein: CASSLGVSGANVLTF
D gene: NA; J gene: TRBJ1-5; V gene: TRBV30; clone size: NA; CDR3 DNA: TGTGCCTGGAGGGGACCAGGGGAAGGCAATCAGCCCCAGCATTTT; CDR3 protein: CAWRGPGEGNQPQHF
D gene: TRBD2; J gene: TRBJ2-3; V gene: TRBV5-4; clone size: NA; CDR3 DNA: TGTGCCAGCAGCTTTACTAGCGGGAGGGACGTTACGCAGTATTTT; CDR3 protein: CASSFTSGRDVTQYF
D gene: NA; J gene: TRBJ2-7; V gene: TRBV19; clone size: NA; CDR3 DNA: TGTGCCAGTAGTCCACTAGACAGGCCCGAGCAGTACTTC; CDR3 protein: CASSPLDRPEQYF
D gene: NA; J gene: TRBJ2-3; V gene: TRBV29-1; clone size: NA; CDR3 DNA: TGCAGCGTTGCAAGCGGGAGCACAGATACGCAGTATTTT; CDR3 protein: CSVASGSTDTQYF
D gene: NA; J gene: TRBJ1-5; V gene: TRBV12-3/TRBV12-4; clone size: NA; CDR3 DNA: TGTGCCAGCACCTACAGCAATCAGCCCCAGCATTTT; CDR3 protein: CASTYSNQPQHF
D gene: NA; J gene: TRBJ2-6; V gene: TRBV7-9; clone size: NA; CDR3 DNA: TGTGCCAGCAGCAGAGGAGACACCAAAGGCCCTGGGGCCAACGTCCTGACTTTC; CDR3 protein: CASSRGDTKGPGANVLTF
D gene: TRBD2; J gene: TRBJ2-6; V gene: TRBV6-5; clone size: few; CDR3 DNA: TGTGCCAGCAGTACCCGACTAGCATCGGCCAACGTCCTGACTTTC; CDR3 protein: CASSTRLASANVLTF
D gene: NA; J gene: TRBJ2-2; V gene: TRBV7-9; clone size: NA; CDR3 DNA: TGTGCCAGCAGCTTAGCCGGCACCGGGGAGCTGTTTTTT; CDR3 protein: CASSLAGTGELFF
D gene: NA; J gene: TRBJ1-1; V gene: TRBV4-1; clone size: few; CDR3 DNA: TGCGCCAGCAGCCAAGGCCTCAGGGCCCTGAACACTGAAGCTTTCTTT; CDR3 protein: CASSQGLRALNTEAFF
D gene: NA; J gene: TRBJ2-7; V gene: TRBV10-3; clone size: NA; CDR3 DNA: TGTGCCATCAGTGATCAATACGAGCAGTACTTC; CDR3 protein: CAISDQYEQYF
D gene: NA; J gene: TRBJ2-4; V gene: TRBV2; clone size: NA; CDR3 DNA: TGTGCCATAAACTCCATAACCACGGGGAACATTCAGTACTTC; CDR3 protein: CAINSITTGNIQYF
D gene: NA; J gene: TRBJ2-2; V gene: TRBV28; clone size: NA; CDR3 DNA: TGTGCCAGCAGTTTATTAGGGCCTGGGGCCGGGGAGCTGTTTTTT; CDR3 protein: CASSLLGPGAGELFF
D gene: NA; J gene: TRBJ2-3; V gene: TRBV18; clone size: NA; CDR3 DNA: TGTGCCAGCTCACCACGGGACCTTAGAGACACAGATACGCAGTATTTT; CDR3 protein: CASSPRDLRDTDTQYF
D gene: NA; J gene: TRBJ1-2; V gene: TRBV5-1; clone size: NA; CDR3 DNA: TGCGCCAGCAGCTTGGACAGGAACCTTAACTATGGCTACACCTTC; CDR3 protein: CASSLDRNLNYGYTF
D gene: TRBD2; J gene: TRBJ2-5; V gene: TRBV28; clone size: NA; CDR3 DNA: TGTGCCAGCAACGGGGGGGTGGGATTATGGACCCAGTACTTC; CDR3 protein: CASNGGVGLWTQYF
D gene: NA; J gene: TRBJ2-7; V gene: TRBV27; clone size: NA; CDR3 DNA: TGTGCCAGCAGTCGCGCTACAGGGCTACCCTACGAGCAGTACTTC; CDR3 protein: CASSRATGLPYEQYF
D gene: NA; J gene: TRBJ2-1; V gene: TRBV24-1; clone size: NA; CDR3 DNA: TGTGCCACCAGTGATATTTCGATGGGCCATGAGCAGTTCTTC; CDR3 protein: CATSDISMGHEQFF
D gene: NA; J gene: TRBJ1-3; V gene: TRBV15; clone size: NA; CDR3 DNA: TGTGCCACCAGCACCTACCCCTCTTACTCTGGAAACACCATATATTTT; CDR3 protein: CATSTYPSYSGNTIYF
D gene: NA; J gene: TRBJ1-3; V gene: TRBV28; clone size: NA; CDR3 DNA: TGTGCCAGCCGGACCAGCGGAGGAAACACCATATATTTT; CDR3 protein: CASRTSGGNTIYF
D gene: NA; J gene: TRBJ1-1; V gene: TRBV9; clone size: NA; CDR3 DNA: TGTGCCAGCAGCTCGGGTCAGAGTAGGACTGAAGCTTTCTTT; CDR3 protein: CASSSGQSRTEAFF
D gene: NA; J gene: TRBJ1-1; V gene: TRBV6-4; clone size: once; CDR3 DNA: TGTGCCAGCAGTGACTCGAACAGGGCCACTGAAGCTTTCTTT; CDR3 protein: CASSDSNRATEAFF
D gene: TRBD2; J gene: TRBJ2-3; V gene: TRBV28; clone size: NA; CDR3 DNA: TGTGCCAGCAGGTTAGCGGGAGGGCCCCCAGATACGCAGTATTTT; CDR3 protein: CASRLAGGPPDTQYF
D gene: TRBD1; J gene: TRBJ1-4; V gene: TRBV29-1; clone size: once; CDR3 DNA: TGCAGCGTTGTTAAGGGGGCAGGGGAAAAACTGTTTTTT; CDR3 protein: CSVVKGAGEKLFF
D gene: NA; J gene: TRBJ2-2; V gene: TRBV19; clone size: NA; CDR3 DNA: TGTGCCAGTAGTCCCGAGCCTGCGAACACCGGGGAGCTGTTTTTT; CDR3 protein: CASSPEPANTGELFF
D gene: NA; J gene: TRBJ2-1; V gene: TRBV15; clone size: NA; CDR3 DNA: TGTGCCACCAGCAGAGATTTCCAGGGTGAGCAGTTCTTC; CDR3 protein: CATSRDFQGEQFF
D gene: TRBD1; J gene: TRBJ2-4; V gene: TRBV27; clone size: NA; CDR3 DNA: TGTGCCAGCAGCCTGAGGGACAGGAAAAACATTCAGTACTTC; CDR3 protein: CASSLRDRKNIQYF
D gene: NA; J gene: TRBJ2-1; V gene: TRBV7-9; clone size: NA; CDR3 DNA: TGTGCCAGCACCCCACCGGGCAGCTCCTACAATGAGCAGTTCTTC; CDR3 protein: CASTPPGSSYNEQFF
D gene: NA; J gene: TRBJ2-7; V gene: TRBV29-1; clone size: NA; CDR3 DNA: TGCAGCGTTGTAGGGGTTCAATACGAGCAGTACTTC; CDR3 protein: CSVVGVQYEQYF
D gene: TRBD2; J gene: TRBJ2-1; V gene: TRBV7-9; clone size: NA; CDR3 DNA: TGTGCCAGCAGCCTGCTAGCGGGAGGTTCCAATGAGCAGTTCTTC; CDR3 protein: CASSLLAGGSNEQFF
D gene: NA; J gene: TRBJ1-1; V gene: TRBV7-6; clone size: NA; CDR3 DNA: TGTGCCAGCAGCCCAGGGTCAGGATGGCAAACTGAAGCTTTCTTT; CDR3 protein: CASSPGSGWQTEAFF
D gene: NA; J gene: TRBJ1-1; V gene: TRBV7-3; clone size: NA; CDR3 DNA: TGTGCCAGCAGCCTAGACCGGGACACTGAAGCTTTCTTT; CDR3 protein: CASSLDRDTEAFF
D gene: TRBD2; J gene: TRBJ2-3; V gene: TRBV30; clone size: NA; CDR3 DNA: TGTGCCTGGAGTAATAGCGGGAGCCGTGGGGCAGATACGCAGTATTTT; CDR3 protein: CAWSNSGSRGADTQYF
D gene: NA; J gene: TRBJ2-1; V gene: TRBV5-1; clone size: NA; CDR3 DNA: TGCGCCAGCATTCCCGACAGTAGCTCCTACAATGAGCAGTTCTTC; CDR3 protein: CASIPDSSSYNEQFF
D gene: NA; J gene: TRBJ2-1; V gene: TRBV21-1; clone size: NA; CDR3 DNA: TGTGCCAGCAGCCCCTCAACAGGGGTCGCCTACAATGAGCAGTTCTTC; CDR3 protein: CASSPSTGVAYNEQFF
D gene: TRBD1; J gene: TRBJ1-5; V gene: TRBV24-1; clone size: NA; CDR3 DNA: TGTGCCACCAGTGATTTTGACAGGGTAGGAGCCCAGCATTTT; CDR3 protein: CATSDFDRVGAQHF
D gene: NA; J gene: TRBJ2-3; V gene: TRBV2; clone size: NA; CDR3 DNA: TGTGCCAGCAGGGAAAACACAGATACGCAGTATTTT; CDR3 protein: CASRENTDTQYF